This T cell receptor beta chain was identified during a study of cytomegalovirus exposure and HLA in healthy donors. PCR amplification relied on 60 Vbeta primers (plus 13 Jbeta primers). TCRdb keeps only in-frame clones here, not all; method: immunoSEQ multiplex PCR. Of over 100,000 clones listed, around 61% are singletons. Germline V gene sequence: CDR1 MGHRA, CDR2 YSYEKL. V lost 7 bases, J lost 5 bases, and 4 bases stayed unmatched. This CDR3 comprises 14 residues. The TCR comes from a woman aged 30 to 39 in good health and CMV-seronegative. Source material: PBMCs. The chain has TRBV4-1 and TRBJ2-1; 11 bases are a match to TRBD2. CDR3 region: CASNTGLADNEQFF. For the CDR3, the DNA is TGCGCCAGCAATACGGGACTAGCGGACAATGAGCAGTTCTTC.